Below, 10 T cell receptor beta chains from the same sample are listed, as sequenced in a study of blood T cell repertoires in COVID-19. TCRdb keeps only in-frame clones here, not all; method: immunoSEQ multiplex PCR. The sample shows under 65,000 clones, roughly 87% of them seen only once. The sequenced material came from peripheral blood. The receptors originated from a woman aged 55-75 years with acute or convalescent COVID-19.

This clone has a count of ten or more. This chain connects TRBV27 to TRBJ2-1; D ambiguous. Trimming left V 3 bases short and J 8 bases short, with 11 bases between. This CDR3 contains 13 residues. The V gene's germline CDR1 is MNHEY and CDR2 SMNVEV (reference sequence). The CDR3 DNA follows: TGTGCCAGCAGTTTGGCTAGATTGGATGAGCAGTTCTTC. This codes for CASSLARLDEQFF.

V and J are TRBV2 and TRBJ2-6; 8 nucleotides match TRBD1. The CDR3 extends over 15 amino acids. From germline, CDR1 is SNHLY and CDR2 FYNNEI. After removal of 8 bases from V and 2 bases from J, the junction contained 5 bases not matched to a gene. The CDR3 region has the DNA TGTGCCAGCCTTTCGACAGGGGCTGGGGCCAACGTCCTGACTTTC. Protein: CASLSTGAGANVLTF.

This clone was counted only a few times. CDR3 sequence (DNA): TGTGCCAGCCTGGGCGGGGGGGCCACCCCACACAATGAGCAGTTCTTC. It specifies CASLGGGATPHNEQFF. The chain carries TRBV11-3 and TRBJ2-1, with 9 nucleotides matching TRBD2. V dropped 8 bases and J dropped 5; count of bases not matched to a gene: 13. CDR1 is SGHNT, CDR2 YENEEA, per germline. There are 16 residues in the CDR3.

The CDR3 sequence: CASSPSSSTDTQYF. The CDR3 DNA follows: TGTGCCAGCTCACCTTCATCCAGCACAGATACGCAGTATTTT. J is TRBJ2-3 and V is TRBV18, with no clear D. The V and J ends lost 3 bases and 0 bases respectively, with 7 bases between them. The CDR3 spans 14 residues. Per the germline V gene, CDR1 is KGHSH and CDR2 is LQKENI. The full variable domain, completed using reference TRBV18 and TRBJ2-3, is NAGVMQNPRHLVRRRGQEARLRCSPMKGHSHVYWYRQLPEEGLKFMVYLQKENIIDESGMPKERFSAEFPKEGPSILRIQQVVRGDSAAYFCASSPSSSTDTQYFGPGTRLTVL.

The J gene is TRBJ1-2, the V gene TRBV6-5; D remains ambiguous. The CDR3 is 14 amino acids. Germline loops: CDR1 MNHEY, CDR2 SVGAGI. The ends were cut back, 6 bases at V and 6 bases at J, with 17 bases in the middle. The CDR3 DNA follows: TGTGCCAGCAGCCTCGGGCCTACGGAGGATGGCTACACCTTC. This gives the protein CASSLGPTEDGYTF.

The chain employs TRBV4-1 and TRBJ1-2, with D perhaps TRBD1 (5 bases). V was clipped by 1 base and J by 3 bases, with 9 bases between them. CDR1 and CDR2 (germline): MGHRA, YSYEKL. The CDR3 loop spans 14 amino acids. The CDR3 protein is CASSQAGQDYGYTF. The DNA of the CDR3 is TGCGCCAGCAGCCAAGCAGGGCAGGACTATGGCTACACCTTC.

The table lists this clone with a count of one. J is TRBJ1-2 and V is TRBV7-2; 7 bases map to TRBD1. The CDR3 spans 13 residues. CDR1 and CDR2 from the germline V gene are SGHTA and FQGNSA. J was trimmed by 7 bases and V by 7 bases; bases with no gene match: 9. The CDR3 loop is CASTEQGFGGYTF. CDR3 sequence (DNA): TGTGCCAGCACCGAACAGGGGTTTGGTGGCTACACCTTC. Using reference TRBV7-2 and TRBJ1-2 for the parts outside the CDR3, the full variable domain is GAGVSQSPSNKVTEKGKDVELRCDPISGHTALYWYRQSLGQGLEFLIYFQGNSAPDKSGLPSDRFSAERTGGSVSTLTIQRTQQEDSAVYLCASTEQGFGGYTFGSGTRLTVV.

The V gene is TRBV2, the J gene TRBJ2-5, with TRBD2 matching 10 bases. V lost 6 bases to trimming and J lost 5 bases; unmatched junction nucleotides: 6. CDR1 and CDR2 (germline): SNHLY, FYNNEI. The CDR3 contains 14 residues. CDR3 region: CASRTAGGDETQYF. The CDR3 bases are TGTGCCAGCAGGACAGCGGGGGGGGACGAGACCCAGTACTTC.

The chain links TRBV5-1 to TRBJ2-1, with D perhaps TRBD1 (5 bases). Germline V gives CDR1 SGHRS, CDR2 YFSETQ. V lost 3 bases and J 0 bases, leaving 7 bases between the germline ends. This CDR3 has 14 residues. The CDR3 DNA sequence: TGCGCCAGCAGCTCCGACAGCTCCTACAATGAGCAGTTCTTC. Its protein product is CASSSDSSYNEQFF.

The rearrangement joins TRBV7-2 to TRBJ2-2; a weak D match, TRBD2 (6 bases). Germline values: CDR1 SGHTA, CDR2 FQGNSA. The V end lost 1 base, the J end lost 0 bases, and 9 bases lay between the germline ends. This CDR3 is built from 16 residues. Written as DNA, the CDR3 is TGTGCCAGCAGCTTAGTCCTAGCGCCGAACACCGGGGAGCTGTTTTTT. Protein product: CASSLVLAPNTGELFF. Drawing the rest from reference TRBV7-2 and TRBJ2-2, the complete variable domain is GAGVSQSPSNKVTEKGKDVELRCDPISGHTALYWYRQSLGQGLEFLIYFQGNSAPDKSGLPSDRFSAERTGGSVSTLTIQRTQQEDSAVYLCASSLVLAPNTGELFFGEGSRLTVL.